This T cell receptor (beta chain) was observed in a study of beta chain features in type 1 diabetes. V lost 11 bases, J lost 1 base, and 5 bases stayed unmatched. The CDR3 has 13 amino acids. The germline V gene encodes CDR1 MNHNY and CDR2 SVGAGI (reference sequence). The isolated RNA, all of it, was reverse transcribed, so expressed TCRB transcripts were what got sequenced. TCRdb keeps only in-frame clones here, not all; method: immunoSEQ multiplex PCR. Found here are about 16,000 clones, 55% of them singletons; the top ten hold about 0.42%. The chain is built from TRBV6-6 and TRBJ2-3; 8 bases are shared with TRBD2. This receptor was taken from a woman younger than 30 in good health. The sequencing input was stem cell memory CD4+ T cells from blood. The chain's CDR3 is CAGGRGGTDTQYF. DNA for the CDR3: TGTGCCGGAGGGCGGGGGGGCACAGATACGCAGTATTTT.